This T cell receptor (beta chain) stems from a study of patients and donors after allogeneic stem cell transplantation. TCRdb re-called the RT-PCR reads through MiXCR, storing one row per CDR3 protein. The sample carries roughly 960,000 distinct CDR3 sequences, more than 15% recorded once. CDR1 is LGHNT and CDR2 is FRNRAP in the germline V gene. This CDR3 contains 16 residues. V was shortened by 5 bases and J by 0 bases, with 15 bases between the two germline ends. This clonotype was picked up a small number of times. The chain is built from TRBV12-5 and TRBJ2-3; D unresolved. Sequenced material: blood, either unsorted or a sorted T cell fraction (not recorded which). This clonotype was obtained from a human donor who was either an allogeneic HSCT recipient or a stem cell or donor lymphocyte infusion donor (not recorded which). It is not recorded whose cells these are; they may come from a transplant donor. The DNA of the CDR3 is TGTGCTAGTGGTCGTTCAGGTACCCAAAGCACAGATACGCAGTATTTT. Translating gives CASGRSGTQSTDTQYF.